These 32 T cell receptor beta chains share one sample of origin, sequenced in a study of patients and donors after allogeneic stem cell transplantation. TCRdb re-derived calls from the RT-PCR reads in MiXCR, one entry per CDR3 protein. The sample consists of 190,000 or so distinct CDR3 sequences, roughly 40% of them appearing once. The sequencing sample was made of blood, either unsorted or a sorted T cell fraction (not recorded which). These receptors were collected from a human donor who was either an allogeneic HSCT recipient or a stem cell or donor lymphocyte infusion donor (not recorded which). It is not recorded whose cells these are; they may come from a transplant donor.

This chain links TRBV6-5 with TRBJ1-4, with D uncertain. This CDR3 contains 15 residues. The V end lost 2 bases, the J end lost 3 bases, and 10 bases lay between the germline ends. Per the germline V gene, CDR1 is MNHEY and CDR2 is SVGAGI. The CDR3 nucleotides are TGTGCCAGCAGTTACCTCCGCAGGCCTAATGAAAAACTGTTTTTT. Translation: CASSYLRRPNEKLFF.

The table lists this clonotype with a few counts. The V call is TRBV2, the J call TRBJ2-7; possible D gene TRBD1, 6 bases. Germline lookup yields CDR1 SNHLY and CDR2 FYNNEI. The CDR3 runs to 14 residues. The V gene lost 4 bases and the J gene lost 6 bases, with 16 bases spanning the gap. This chain's CDR3 is CASSVRDTPPEQYF. For the CDR3, the DNA is TGTGCCAGCAGTGTCCGGGACACTCCCCCCGAGCAGTACTTC.

The V and J genes are TRBV27 and TRBJ2-2; D may correspond to TRBD1 or TRBD2 (7 bases each). The CDR3 totals 16 residues. CDR1 and CDR2 (germline): MNHEY, SMNVEV (reference sequence). The V gene lost 0 bases and the J gene lost 6 bases, with 14 bases spanning the gap. CDR3 in DNA: TGTGCCAGCAGTTTATCGAGCGGGACAGCGTCCGGGGAGCTGTTTTTT. Translating it yields CASSLSSGTASGELFF.

CDR3 DNA: TGTGCCAGCACGCTAGCGGGAGACTATACGCAGTATTTT. As protein: CASTLAGDYTQYF. The V gene is TRBV27, the J gene TRBJ2-3; 10 nucleotides line up with TRBD2. J gave up 7 bases and V 7 bases, and 5 bases lay outside the gene matches. The CDR3 is made up of 13 amino acids. The germline CDR1 and CDR2 sequences are MNHEY and SMNVEV (reference sequence).

CDR3 sequence: CSARVPEQRLNYGYTF. CDR3 sequence (DNA): TGCAGTGCTAGAGTCCCTGAGCAGCGACTTAACTATGGCTACACCTTC. The V call is TRBV20-1, the J call TRBJ1-2; D gene uncertain. Germline assignment: CDR1 DFQATT and CDR2 SNEGSKA (reference sequence). This CDR3 comprises 16 residues. Trimming took 1 base from V and 1 from J, leaving 16 bases between them.

In this sample, this clonotype turned up a few times. This chain uses TRBV18 with TRBJ1-1; no clear D gene. The CDR3 runs to 13 residues. Trimming pared 3 bases from V and 0 bases from J, leaving 5 bases between. Germline values: CDR1 KGHSH, CDR2 LQKENI. CDR3 bases: TGTGCCAGCTCACCTAAAGTGAACACTGAAGCTTTCTTT. Amino acid sequence: CASSPKVNTEAFF.

The chain's CDR3 is CASSPGGVTDTQYF. CDR3 in DNA: TGCGCCAGCAGCCCCGGAGGAGTCACAGATACGCAGTATTTT. The chain joins TRBV5-1 to TRBJ2-3; maybe TRBD2 (5 bases). Germline-derived CDR1 and CDR2 are SGHRS and YFSETQ. V was pared by 4 bases and J by 2 bases, with 11 bases between. This CDR3 has 14 amino acids. Complete variable domain (other parts from reference TRBV5-1 and TRBJ2-3): KAGVTQTPRYLIKTRGQQVTLSCSPISGHRSVSWYQQTPGQGLQFLFEYFSETQRNKGNFPGRFSGRQFSNSRSEMNVSTLELGDSALYLCASSPGGVTDTQYFGPGTRLTVL.

This clonotype was counted a few times. The CDR3 DNA sequence: TGCAGCGTTGAATCCCGGGGGGCAGGAGGCTACACCTTC. It encodes CSVESRGAGGYTF. V is TRBV29-1 and J is TRBJ1-2, with a tentative D call TRBD1 (6 bases). The germline V and J ends were trimmed by 2 bases and 8 bases, with 15 bases remaining between them. The CDR3 totals 13 residues. CDR1 and CDR2 (germline): SQVTM, ANQGSEA.

There are a few counts of this clonotype. The chain is built from TRBV4-3 and TRBJ1-2; unclear D gene. V was shortened by 0 bases and J by 4 bases, with 9 bases between the two germline ends. This CDR3 contains 14 residues. Germline loops: CDR1 LGHNA, CDR2 YSLEER. The CDR3 sequence: CASSQEGVGYGYTF. The CDR3 DNA is TGCGCCAGCAGCCAAGAGGGCGTTGGCTATGGCTACACCTTC.

The chain couples TRBV29-1 to TRBJ1-1; D call uncertain. This CDR3 has 10 amino acids. Trimming removed 3 bases from V and 7 bases from J, with 6 bases in between. CDR1 is SQVTM and CDR2 is ANQGSEA in the germline V gene. The CDR3 loop is CSVDAREAFF. The CDR3 nucleotides are TGCAGCGTTGACGCCCGTGAAGCTTTCTTT.

This clonotype appeared a single time. V is TRBV12-3 or TRBV12-4 and J is TRBJ2-7; 11 bases fit TRBD2. The CDR3 extends over 14 amino acids. V dropped 7 bases and J dropped 2; count of bases not matched to a gene: 4. CDR3 loop: CASTNSGRAYEQYF. The CDR3 DNA follows: TGTGCCAGCACCAATAGCGGGAGGGCCTACGAGCAGTACTTC.

A few counts support this clonotype. The chain is built from TRBV5-1 and TRBJ2-5, with no clear D. This CDR3 contains 14 residues. CDR1 is SGHRS, CDR2 YFSETQ, per germline. With 4 bases removed from V and 4 bases from J, the gap between germline ends came to 14 bases. The CDR3 DNA reads TGCGCCAGCAGCACAAGGACGGGTATAGAGACCCAGTACTTC. It specifies CASSTRTGIETQYF.

In this sample, this clonotype turned up a few times. The chain links TRBV13 to TRBJ1-2; TRBD1 matches 8 bases. Trimming at V came to 5 bases and at J to 7 bases, leaving 9 bases not matched to a gene. The length of the CDR3 is 14 residues. The germline CDR1 and CDR2 sequences are PRHDT and FYEKMQ (reference sequence). The CDR3 is CASSHTGGVRGYTF. The CDR3 bases are TGTGCCAGCAGCCACACAGGGGGGGTTCGTGGCTACACCTTC.

The J gene is TRBJ1-1, the V gene TRBV11-2; D gene ambiguous. CDR1 is SGHAT, CDR2 FQNNGV, per germline. This CDR3 has 15 amino acids. Trimming pared 5 bases from V and 3 bases from J, leaving 16 bases between. The CDR3 region is CASSPMAGNYTEAFF. DNA for the CDR3: TGTGCCAGCAGCCCAATGGCAGGAAACTACACTGAAGCTTTCTTT.

The genes are TRBV3-1 and TRBJ1-5, with a tentative D call TRBD1 (6 bases). Germline V lookup: CDR1 LGHDT, CDR2 YNNKEL (reference sequence). Trimming pared 1 base from V and 2 bases from J, leaving 9 bases between. The CDR3 spans 15 residues. The CDR3 loop reads CASSQGAGGNQPQHF. The CDR3 DNA sequence: TGTGCCAGCAGCCAAGGTGCAGGGGGCAATCAGCCCCAGCATTTT. Full variable domain (missing parts from reference TRBV3-1 and TRBJ1-5): DTAVSQTPKYLVTQMGNDKSIKCEQNLGHDTMYWYKQDSKKFLKIMFSYNNKELIINETVPNRFSPKSPDKAHLNLHINSLELGDSAVYFCASSQGAGGNQPQHFGDGTRLSIL.

The chain couples TRBV28 to TRBJ2-2, with 7 bases identical to TRBD2. Trimming cost V 6 bases and J 2 bases; bases outside gene matches: 15. Germline values: CDR1 MDHEN, CDR2 SYDVKM. This CDR3 comprises 18 residues. The CDR3 sequence: CASSANPLASGNTGELFF. The CDR3 DNA follows: TGTGCCAGCAGCGCCAACCCTCTGGCTAGCGGAAACACCGGGGAGCTGTTTTTT.

The gene calls are TRBV19 and TRBJ1-1; 8 bases are shared with TRBD1. The J segment lost 6 bases and the V segment lost 7 bases, leaving 7 bases of the junction unmatched. Germline values: CDR1 LNHDA, CDR2 SQIVND (reference sequence). The CDR3 extends over 13 amino acids. The CDR3 sequence is CASMQGATAEAFF. CDR3 nucleotide sequence: TGTGCCAGTATGCAGGGGGCAACGGCTGAAGCTTTCTTT. Based on the CDR3 plus reference TRBV19 and TRBJ1-1, the full variable domain is DGGITQSPKYLFRKEGQNVTLSCEQNLNHDAMYWYRQDPGQGLRLIYYSQIVNDFQKGDIAEGYSVSREKKESFPLTVTSAQKNPTAFYLCASMQGATAEAFFGQGTRLTVV.

This rearrangement joins TRBV27 to TRBJ2-6; D gene uncertain. This CDR3 spans 15 amino acids. The V end was cut by 0 bases, the J end by 5 bases, with 8 bases between. Germline V gene data show CDR1 as MNHEY and CDR2 as SMNVEV (reference sequence). The CDR3 DNA is TGTGCCAGCAGTTTATCGTTAGACTGGGCCAACGTCCTGACTTTC. Translation: CASSLSLDWANVLTF.

The chain couples TRBV28 to TRBJ1-4; D uncertain. V was cut by 2 bases and J by 6 bases, with 16 bases left in between. The CDR3 length is 16 residues. CDR1 MDHEN and CDR2 SYDVKM come from the germline V gene. The CDR3 region has the DNA TGTGCCAGCAGTTTAGGACTGTCCCTAAGAGATGAAAAACTGTTTTTT. Amino acids: CASSLGLSLRDEKLFF.

In DNA, the CDR3 is TGTGCCTGGAGTGTAGTGGCTGGGACTGAAGCTTTCTTT. Its protein product is CAWSVVAGTEAFF. The chain uses TRBV30 and TRBJ1-1; D is uncertain. V was cut by 0 bases and J by 5 bases, with 10 bases left in between. CDR1 and CDR2 (germline): GTSNPN, SVGIG (reference sequence). The length of the CDR3 is 13 residues.

In nucleotides, the CDR3 is TGTGCCAGCAGCCGGGACAGGGAGAATGGCTACACCTTC. Protein product: CASSRDRENGYTF. This sequence joins TRBV7-9 and TRBJ1-2; TRBD1 aligns across 9 bases. This CDR3 is 13 amino acids long. J lost 6 bases, V lost 5 bases, and 4 bases had no gene match. CDR1 is SEHNR and CDR2 is FQNEAQ in the germline V gene (reference sequence).

As concerns this clonotype: A read error may account for a junction end that differs from germline. This chain uses TRBV4-3 with TRBJ2-1, with D possibly TRBD1 on 5 matching bases. This CDR3 comprises 15 residues. Germline CDR1 LGHNA, CDR2 YSLEER. The CDR3 bases are TGCGCCAGCAGCCAAGTGAAGGGGCCTTACAATGAGCTGTTCTTC. The encoded protein is CASSQVKGPYNELFF.

CDR3 DNA: TGCGCCAGCAGCTTCAAACCGGGACTAGCGGGGATCTACAATGAGCAGTTCTTC. Amino acids: CASSFKPGLAGIYNEQFF. The chain employs TRBV5-1 and TRBJ2-1; 13 nucleotides align to TRBD2. Trimming removed 2 bases from V and 3 bases from J; junction bases left unmatched: 8. Germline CDR1 reads SGHRS; CDR2 reads YFSETQ. The CDR3 length is 18 residues.

A few counts support this clonotype. The genes are TRBV10-2 and TRBJ1-2, with D maybe TRBD1 (6 bases). CDR1 is WSHSY and CDR2 is SAAADI in the germline V gene. The CDR3 contains 13 residues. Trimming took 5 bases from V and 6 from J, leaving 13 bases between them. For the CDR3, the DNA is TGCGCCAGCAGTCGGGACATGGCGGATGGCTACACCTTC. It encodes CASSRDMADGYTF.

The chain employs TRBV3-1 and TRBJ1-1; D not resolved. V lost 2 bases, J lost 1 base, and 11 bases lay in between. This CDR3 spans 15 amino acids. The germline V gene has CDR1 LGHDT and CDR2 YNNKEL (reference sequence). For the CDR3, the DNA is TGTGCCAGCAGCCAAAGAGGTCGGCCGAACACTGAAGCTTTCTTT. It translates to CASSQRGRPNTEAFF.

The J gene is TRBJ2-1, the V gene TRBV28; TRBD2 aligns across 7 bases. Trimming cost V 2 bases and J 8 bases; bases outside gene matches: 6. The V gene's germline CDR1 is MDHEN and CDR2 SYDVKM. There are 14 residues in the CDR3. The CDR3 sequence: CASSLGGGEYEQFF. The DNA for the CDR3 is TGTGCCAGCAGTTTAGGTGGGGGGGAGTATGAGCAGTTCTTC.

The chain links TRBV20-1 to TRBJ2-7; D gene uncertain. V was shortened by 0 bases and J by 1 base, with 7 bases between the two germline ends. This CDR3 spans 13 amino acids. Germline values: CDR1 DFQATT, CDR2 SNEGSKA (reference sequence). The CDR3 loop is CSARDRLSYEQYF. As DNA, the CDR3 is TGCAGTGCTAGAGACAGGCTGTCCTACGAGCAGTACTTC.

There are a few counts of this clonotype. V usage is TRBV12-3 or TRBV12-4 and J usage is TRBJ2-1; no definite D call. Trimming removed 3 bases from V and 1 base from J, with 4 bases in between. This CDR3 comprises 13 residues. The CDR3 DNA sequence: TGTGCCAGCAGTTTCCTTTCCTACAATGAGCAGTTCTTC. It is translated as CASSFLSYNEQFF.

This clonotype was picked up a small number of times. One junction end disagrees with the germline gene, perhaps due to a read error. The chain combines TRBV29-1 with TRBJ2-1; D is perhaps TRBD1 or TRBD2 (5 bases each). The CDR3 has 14 amino acids. Germline V gene data show CDR1 as SQVTM and CDR2 as ANQGSEA. The CDR3 spells CSVEDPLGVLEVIF. The CDR3 DNA reads TGCAGCGTTGAAGATCCCCTAGGGGTACTAGAGGTAATCTTC.

This clonotype was counted between two and nine times. This chain uses TRBV28 with TRBJ2-7; unclear D gene. The CDR3 loop spans 15 amino acids. Germline V CDR1 and CDR2: MDHEN, SYDVKM. V lost 7 bases to trimming and J lost 1 base, with 17 bases between them. The CDR3 region is CASTFTTAGSYEQYF. In DNA, the CDR3 is TGTGCCAGCACGTTCACGACCGCTGGTTCCTACGAGCAGTACTTC.

The genes are TRBV28 and TRBJ1-1, with D unresolved. Germline CDR1 MDHEN, CDR2 SYDVKM. This CDR3 is built from 14 residues. Trimming left V 6 bases short and J 1 base short, with 12 bases between. The CDR3 spells CASRLLDANTEAFF. The CDR3 nucleotides are TGTGCCAGCAGGCTCCTGGACGCGAACACTGAAGCTTTCTTT.

The V gene is TRBV12-3 or TRBV12-4, the J gene TRBJ2-1, with TRBD2 matching 11 bases. The V and J ends lost 1 base and 7 bases, in that order; junction bases with no gene match: 3. This CDR3 has 15 residues. As DNA, the CDR3 is TGTGCCAGCAGTTTAGGTAGCGGGAGGGTGAATGAGCAGTTCTTC. Its protein is CASSLGSGRVNEQFF.